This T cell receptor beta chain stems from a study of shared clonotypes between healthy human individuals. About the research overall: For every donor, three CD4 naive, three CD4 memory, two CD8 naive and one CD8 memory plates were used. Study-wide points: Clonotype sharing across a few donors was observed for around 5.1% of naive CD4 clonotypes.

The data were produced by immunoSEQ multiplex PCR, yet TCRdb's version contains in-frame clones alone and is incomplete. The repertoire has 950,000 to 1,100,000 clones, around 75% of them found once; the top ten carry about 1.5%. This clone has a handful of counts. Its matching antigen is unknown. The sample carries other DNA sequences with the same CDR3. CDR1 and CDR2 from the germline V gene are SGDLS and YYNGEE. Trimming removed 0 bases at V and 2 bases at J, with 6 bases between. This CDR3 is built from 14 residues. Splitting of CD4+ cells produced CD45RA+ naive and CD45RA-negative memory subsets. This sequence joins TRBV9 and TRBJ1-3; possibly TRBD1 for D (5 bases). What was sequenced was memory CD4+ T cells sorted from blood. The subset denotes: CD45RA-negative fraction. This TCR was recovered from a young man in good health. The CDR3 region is CASSVAGAGNTIYF. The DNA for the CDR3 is TGTGCCAGCAGCGTAGCGGGGGCTGGAAACACCATATATTTT.